The clone carrying this T cell receptor beta chain has more than one count but fewer than ten. Its cognate antigen is unknown. CDR1 and CDR2 (germline): DFQATT, SNEGSKA (reference sequence). The CDR3 is 17 residues long. The ends lost 3 bases at V and 9 bases at J; junction bases unmatched: 22. Unique molecular identifiers were incorporated during preparation of the TCRbeta library. One entry per CDR3 protein results from TCRdb running MiXCR on the PCR reads. Of 300,000 or so distinct CDR3 sequences listed, roughly 25% are singletons. The data derive from a study of T-cell reconstitution after alpha-beta-depleted transplantation in children. Study-level points and caveats: There were some patients whose high TCRbeta diversity at day 60 came from surviving recipient T cells and thymic progenitors. A year post-transplant, T-cell counts and diversity derived mostly from newly produced T cells.

The chain employs TRBV20-1 and TRBJ2-7; TRBD1 aligns across 8 bases. The sample consisted of PBMCs, mostly from graft donor cells, taken 180 days after TCRalphabeta/CD19-depleted stem cell transplant. The TCR sequence derives from a male patient under 18 who had a stem cell transplant for acute lymphoblastic leukemia, so the T cells may come from the graft donor. In DNA, the CDR3 is TGCAGTGCTAGCCCCCTAGGCGGGACAGGCCTTTTCGGGGGGCAGTACTTC. Its translation: CSASPLGGTGLFGGQYF.